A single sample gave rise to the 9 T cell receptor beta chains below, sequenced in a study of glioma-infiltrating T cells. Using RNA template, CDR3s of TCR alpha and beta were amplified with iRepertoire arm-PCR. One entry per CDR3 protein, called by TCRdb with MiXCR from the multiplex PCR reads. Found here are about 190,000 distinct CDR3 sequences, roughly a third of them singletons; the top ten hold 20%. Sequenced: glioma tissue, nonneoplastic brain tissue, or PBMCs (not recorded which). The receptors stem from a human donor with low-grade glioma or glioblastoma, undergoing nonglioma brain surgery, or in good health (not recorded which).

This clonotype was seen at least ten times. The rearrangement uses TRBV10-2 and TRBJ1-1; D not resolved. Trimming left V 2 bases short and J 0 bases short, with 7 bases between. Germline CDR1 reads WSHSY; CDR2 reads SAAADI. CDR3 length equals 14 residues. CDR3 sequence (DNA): TGCGCCAGCAGTGAGCTATACATGAACACTGAAGCTTTCTTT. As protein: CASSELYMNTEAFF.

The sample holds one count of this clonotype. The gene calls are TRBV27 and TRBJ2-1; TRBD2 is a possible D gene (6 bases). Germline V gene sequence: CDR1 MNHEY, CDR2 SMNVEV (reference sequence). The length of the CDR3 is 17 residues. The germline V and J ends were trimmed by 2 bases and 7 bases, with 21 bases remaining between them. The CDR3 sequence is CASSLTPGGPGRNEQFF. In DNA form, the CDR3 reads TGTGCCAGCAGTTTAACTCCAGGAGGGCCAGGTAGGAATGAGCAGTTCTTC.

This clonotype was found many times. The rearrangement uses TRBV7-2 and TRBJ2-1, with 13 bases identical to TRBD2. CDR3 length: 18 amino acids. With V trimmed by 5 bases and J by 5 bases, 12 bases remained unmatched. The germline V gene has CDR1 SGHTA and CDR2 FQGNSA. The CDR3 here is CASSARPWTSGSHNEQFF. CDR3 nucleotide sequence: TGTGCCAGCAGCGCCCGACCCTGGACTAGCGGGAGTCACAATGAGCAGTTCTTC.

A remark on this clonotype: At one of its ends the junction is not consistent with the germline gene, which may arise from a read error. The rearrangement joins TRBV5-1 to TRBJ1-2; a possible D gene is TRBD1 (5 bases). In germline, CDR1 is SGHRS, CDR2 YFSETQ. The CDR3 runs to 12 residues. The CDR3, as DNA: TGCGCCAGCAGCGTAGACAGCTATGGCCACACCTTC. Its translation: CASSVDSYGHTF.

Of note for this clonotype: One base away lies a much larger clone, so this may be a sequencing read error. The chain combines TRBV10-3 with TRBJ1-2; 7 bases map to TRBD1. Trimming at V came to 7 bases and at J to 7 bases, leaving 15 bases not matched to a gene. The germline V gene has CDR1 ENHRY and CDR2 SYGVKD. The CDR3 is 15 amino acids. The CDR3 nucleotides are TGTGCCATCACCCCCGGGGGACAGACCGGTCCTGGCTACACCTTC. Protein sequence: CAITPGGQTGPGYTF.

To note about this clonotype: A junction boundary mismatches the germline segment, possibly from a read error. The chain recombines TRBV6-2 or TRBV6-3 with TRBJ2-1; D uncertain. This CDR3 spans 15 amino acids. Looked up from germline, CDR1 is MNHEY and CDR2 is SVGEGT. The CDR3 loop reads CASSAPTGPYNEKFF. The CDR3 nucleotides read TGTGCCAGCAGTGCACCTACTGGCCCCTACAATGAGAAGTTCTTC.

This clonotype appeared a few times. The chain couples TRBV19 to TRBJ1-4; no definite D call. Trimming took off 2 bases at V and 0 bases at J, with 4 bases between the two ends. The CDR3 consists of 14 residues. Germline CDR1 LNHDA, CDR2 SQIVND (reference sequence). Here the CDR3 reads CASSITSTNEKLFF. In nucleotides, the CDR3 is TGTGCCAGTAGTATAACATCAACTAATGAAAAACTGTTTTTT.

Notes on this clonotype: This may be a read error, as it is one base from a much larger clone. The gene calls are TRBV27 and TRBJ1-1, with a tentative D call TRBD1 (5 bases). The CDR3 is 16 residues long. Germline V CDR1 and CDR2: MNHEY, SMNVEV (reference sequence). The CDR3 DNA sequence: TGTGCCAGCAGCGTAGCCAGGGCCAGGGTCAACACTGAAGATTTCTTT. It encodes CASSVARARVNTEDFF.

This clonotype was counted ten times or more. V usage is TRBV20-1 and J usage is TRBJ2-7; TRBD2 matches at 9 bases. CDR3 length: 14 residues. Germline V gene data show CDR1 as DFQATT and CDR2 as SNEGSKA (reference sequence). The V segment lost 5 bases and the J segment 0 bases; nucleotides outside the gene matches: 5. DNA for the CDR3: TGCAGTGCTGCTAGCGGGGTGAGCTCCTACGAGCAGTACTTC. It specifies CSAASGVSSYEQYF.